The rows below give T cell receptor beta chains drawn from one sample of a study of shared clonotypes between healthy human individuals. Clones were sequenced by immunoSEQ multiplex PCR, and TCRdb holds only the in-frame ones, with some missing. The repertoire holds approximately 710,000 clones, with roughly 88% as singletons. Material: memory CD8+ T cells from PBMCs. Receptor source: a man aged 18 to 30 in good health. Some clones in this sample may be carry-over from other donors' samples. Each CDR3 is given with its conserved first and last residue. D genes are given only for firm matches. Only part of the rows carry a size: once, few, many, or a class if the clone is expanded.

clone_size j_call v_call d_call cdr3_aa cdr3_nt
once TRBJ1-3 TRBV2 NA CASSSGGFLAERIYF TGTGCCAGCAGCTCGGGGGGGTTCCTCGCCGAAAGAATATATTTT
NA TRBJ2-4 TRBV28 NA CASTPSAGLAKNIQYF TGTGCCAGCACTCCCTCGGCAGGGCTAGCCAAAAACATTCAGTACTTC
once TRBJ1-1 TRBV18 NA CASSPRLGSMNTEAFF TGTGCCAGCTCACCCCGATTGGGGTCCATGAACACTGAAGCTTTCTTT
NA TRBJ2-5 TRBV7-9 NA CASSYRSQETQYF TGTGCCAGCAGCTATCGTTCCCAAGAGACCCAGTACTTC
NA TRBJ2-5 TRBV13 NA CASSLGLGVETQYF TGTGCCAGCAGCTTAGGCCTCGGCGTAGAGACCCAGTACTTC
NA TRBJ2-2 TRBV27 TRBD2 CASSLLPLAGGSTGELFF TGTGCCAGCAGTTTATTGCCTCTAGCGGGAGGGTCCACCGGGGAGCTGTTTTTT
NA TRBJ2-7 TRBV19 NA CASSSGFGPRYEQYF TGTGCCAGTAGTAGCGGTTTTGGCCCCAGGTACGAGCAGTACTTC
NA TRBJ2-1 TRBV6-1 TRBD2 CASSEDLAGPSSYNEQFF TGTGCCAGCAGTGAAGATCTAGCGGGTCCTAGCTCCTACAATGAGCAGTTCTTC
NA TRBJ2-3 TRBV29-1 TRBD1 CSVPGQGVADTQYF TGCAGCGTACCGGGACAGGGGGTTGCAGATACGCAGTATTTT
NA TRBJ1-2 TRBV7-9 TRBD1 CASSTNDRDPHYGYTF TGTGCCAGCAGCACAAACGACAGGGACCCACATTATGGCTACACCTTC
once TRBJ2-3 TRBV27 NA CARDQGDTQYF TGTGCCAGAGATCAAGGGGATACGCAGTATTTT
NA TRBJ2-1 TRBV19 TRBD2 CASSRTSGISNEQFF TGTGCCAGTAGCCGGACTAGCGGGATAAGTAATGAGCAGTTCTTC
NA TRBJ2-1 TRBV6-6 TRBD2 CASSYLGGSYNEQFF TGTGCCAGCAGTTACCTCGGGGGGTCCTACAATGAGCAGTTCTTC
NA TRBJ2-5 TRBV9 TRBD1 CASSAQGYQETQYF TGTGCCAGCAGCGCACAGGGGTACCAAGAGACCCAGTACTTC
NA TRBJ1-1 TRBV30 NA CAWSETGWNTEAFF TGTGCCTGGAGCGAGACAGGCTGGAACACTGAAGCTTTCTTT